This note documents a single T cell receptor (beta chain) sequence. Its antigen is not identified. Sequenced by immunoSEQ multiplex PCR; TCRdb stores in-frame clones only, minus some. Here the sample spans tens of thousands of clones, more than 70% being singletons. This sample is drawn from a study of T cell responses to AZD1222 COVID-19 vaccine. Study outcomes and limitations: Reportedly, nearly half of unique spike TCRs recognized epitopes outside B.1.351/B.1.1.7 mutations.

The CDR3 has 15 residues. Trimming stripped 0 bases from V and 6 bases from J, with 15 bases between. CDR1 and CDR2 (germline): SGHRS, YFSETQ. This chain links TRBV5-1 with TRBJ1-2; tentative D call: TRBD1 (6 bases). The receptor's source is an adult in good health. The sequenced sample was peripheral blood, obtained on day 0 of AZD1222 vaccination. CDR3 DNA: TGCGCCAGCAGCTTGGTAACTCCGTACAGGGATGGCTACACCTTC. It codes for CASSLVTPYRDGYTF.